One and the same sample provided the 25 T cell receptor beta chains below, sequenced in a study of blood T cell repertoires in COVID-19. TCRdb's table, derived via immunoSEQ multiplex PCR, lists solely in-frame clones and lacks some. The sample has roughly 110,000 clones, over 65% seen once; the top ten hold more than 5%. Sequencing used peripheral blood. All receptors derive from an older man with COVID-19, enrolled during active disease.

The chain has TRBV10-3 and TRBJ2-5; 8 bases match TRBD1. From germline, CDR1 is ENHRY and CDR2 SYGVKD. The CDR3 sequence is 14 residues long. V lost 6 bases, J lost 5 bases, and 8 bases stayed unmatched. DNA of the CDR3: TGTGCCATCAGCCTCCCGGACAGGGATGAGACCCAGTACTTC. As protein: CAISLPDRDETQYF.

This rearrangement joins TRBV7-3 to TRBJ2-1; D may be TRBD2 (5 bases). Germline lookup yields CDR1 SGHTA and CDR2 FQGTGA. V dropped 8 bases and J dropped 9 bases, with 20 bases sitting between them. This CDR3 comprises 14 residues. CDR3 bases: TGTGCCAGCTCCCAGGCAGCGGACGAAAGTGAGCAGTTCTTC. Residues: CASSQAADESEQFF.

The chain joins TRBV9 to TRBJ2-5; D possibly corresponds to TRBD1 (5 bases). Trimming left V 3 bases short and J 5 bases short, with 17 bases between. The CDR3 totals 15 residues. Germline lookup yields CDR1 SGDLS and CDR2 YYNGEE. In nucleotides, the CDR3 is TGTGCCAGCAGCGCCCACAAGCAGGGTGGGGAGACCCAGTACTTC. Protein: CASSAHKQGGETQYF.

The V gene is TRBV2, the J gene TRBJ2-2; no clear D. The CDR3 is 16 residues long. Per germline, CDR1 SNHLY and CDR2 FYNNEI. Trimming pared 4 bases from V and 0 bases from J, leaving 12 bases between. The CDR3 DNA reads as TGTGCCAGCAGTGCATTAGAACTGACGAACACCGGGGAGCTGTTTTTT. Protein product: CASSALELTNTGELFF. Full variable domain (remainder filled in from reference TRBV2 and TRBJ2-2): EPEVTQTPSHQVTQMGQEVILRCVPISNHLYFYWYRQILGQKVEFLVSFYNNEISEKSEIFDDQFSVERPDGSNFTLKIRSTKLEDSAMYFCASSALELTNTGELFFGEGSRLTVL.

The V and J genes are TRBV18 and TRBJ1-1; D may be TRBD1 (6 bases). Germline CDR1 KGHSH, CDR2 LQKENI. The CDR3 has 15 amino acids. The V and J ends lost 3 bases and 3 bases respectively, with 14 bases between them. CDR3: CASSPDSLAYTEAFF. CDR3 in DNA: TGTGCCAGCTCACCGGACAGTCTTGCGTACACTGAAGCTTTCTTT.

The CDR3 DNA reads TGTGCCACCAGTGATCCGAGGTGGAGCGAGCAGTACTTC. It codes for CATSDPRWSEQYF. This chain connects TRBV24-1 to TRBJ2-7, with D hard to call. V gave up 3 bases and J gave up 6 bases, with 11 bases separating them. CDR3 length equals 13 residues. The germline gives CDR1 KGHDR, CDR2 SFDVKD.

The chain recombines TRBV2 with TRBJ2-7; a weak D match, TRBD2 (6 bases). This CDR3 is built from 16 residues. The ends were cut back, 0 bases at V and 0 bases at J, with 12 bases in the middle. Germline V lookup: CDR1 SNHLY, CDR2 FYNNEI. The DNA for the CDR3 is TGTGCCAGCAGTGAAGCGCCCGCCGGGAGCTCCTACGAGCAGTACTTC. It translates to CASSEAPAGSSYEQYF.

This clone was counted a few times. The chain links TRBV4-1 to TRBJ2-3; D not resolved. CDR1 and CDR2 from the germline V gene are MGHRA and YSYEKL. V was clipped by 4 bases and J by 1 base, with 18 bases between them. The CDR3 sequence is 17 residues long. In DNA form, the CDR3 reads TGCGCCAGCAGCCCCAACCCCCCCGGCGGAGGCACAGATACGCAGTATTTT. Protein: CASSPNPPGGGTDTQYF.

This chain joins TRBV13 and TRBJ2-7; 9 bases agree with TRBD1. Germline CDR1 is PRHDT and CDR2 is FYEKMQ (reference sequence). The junction had 5 bases not matched to a gene; V was cut back by 5 bases and J by 3 bases. This CDR3 is 14 amino acids long. CDR3 coding DNA: TGTGCCAGCAGCCTGAGACAGGGGGACTACGAGCAGTACTTC. The encoded protein is CASSLRQGDYEQYF.

The rearrangement links TRBV4-2 to TRBJ1-4; maybe TRBD1 (6 bases). Deletions cut 4 bases from V and 5 bases from J, with 11 bases between. CDR1 LGHNA and CDR2 YNFKEQ come from the germline V gene. CDR3 size: 14 residues. In DNA, the CDR3 is TGTGCCAGCAGCCGGGGGGGCGCGAATGAAAAACTGTTTTTT. It encodes CASSRGGANEKLFF.

The chain couples TRBV6-5 to TRBJ1-4; D gene unclear. The CDR3 is 13 residues long. CDR1 is MNHEY, CDR2 SVGAGI, per germline. The V gene lost 6 bases and the J gene lost 1 base, with 6 bases spanning the gap. The CDR3 here is CASRPGTNEKLFF. In DNA, the CDR3 is TGTGCCAGCAGGCCGGGAACTAATGAAAAACTGTTTTTT.

As for this clone: Other DNA sequences in this sample translate to the same CDR3. The genes are TRBV10-1 and TRBJ2-7, with 8 bases lining up with TRBD2. Germline CDR1 reads WNHNN; CDR2 reads SYGVQD (reference sequence). The CDR3 is made up of 19 amino acids. The V segment lost 2 bases and the J segment 0 bases; nucleotides outside the gene matches: 15. CDR3 DNA sequence: TGCGCCAGCAGTGAGCTTTTAGGGCTAGCGGGTGGGCGCTCCTACGAGCAGTACTTC. Protein product: CASSELLGLAGGRSYEQYF.

The table lists this clone with a few counts. The chain has TRBV7-2 and TRBJ2-1; perhaps TRBD1 as D (5 bases). CDR3 length equals 14 residues. V was shortened by 2 bases and J by 7 bases, with 12 bases between the two germline ends. Per the germline V gene, CDR1 is SGHTA and CDR2 is FQGNSA. The CDR3 spells CASSLSRALNEQFF. The CDR3 DNA reads TGTGCCAGCAGCTTATCCAGGGCACTGAATGAGCAGTTCTTC.

The chain employs TRBV4-2 and TRBJ1-6; tentatively, D is TRBD1 (6 bases). This CDR3 comprises 15 residues. With 0 bases removed from V and 8 bases from J, the gap between germline ends came to 11 bases. Looked up from germline, CDR1 is LGHNA and CDR2 is YNFKEQ. DNA for the CDR3: TGTGCCAGCAGCCAAGATTTCCAGGGGCATTCACCCCTCCACTTT. Its protein is CASSQDFQGHSPLHF.

This clone appeared a few times. This chain joins TRBV7-8 and TRBJ2-1, with 9 bases identical to TRBD2. Germline V gene lookup returns CDR1 SGHVS and CDR2 FQNEAQ. There are 15 residues in the CDR3. The J segment lost 8 bases and the V segment lost 2 bases, leaving 7 bases of the junction unmatched. Here the CDR3 reads CASSLRAGGEDEQFF. The CDR3 bases are TGTGCCAGCAGCTTACGAGCGGGAGGAGAGGATGAGCAGTTCTTC.

The genes are TRBV19 and TRBJ2-1, with 7 bases fitting TRBD2. Germline CDR1 and CDR2: LNHDA and SQIVND (reference sequence). The CDR3 extends over 17 amino acids. After removal of 2 bases from V and 9 bases from J, the junction contained 16 bases not matched to a gene. Here the CDR3 reads CASSIKSSGPLEVEQFF. Here the CDR3 DNA reads TGTGCCAGTAGTATAAAGTCTAGCGGTCCACTAGAGGTTGAGCAGTTCTTC. Full variable domain (rest looked up from reference TRBV19 and TRBJ2-1): DGGITQSPKYLFRKEGQNVTLSCEQNLNHDAMYWYRQDPGQGLRLIYYSQIVNDFQKGDIAEGYSVSREKKESFPLTVTSAQKNPTAFYLCASSIKSSGPLEVEQFFGPGTRLTVL.

CDR3 sequence: CASSFGQGSASAEKLFF. The CDR3, as DNA: TGTGCCAGCAGCTTCGGACAGGGGTCCGCCTCGGCTGAAAAACTGTTTTTT. The rearrangement joins TRBV11-3 to TRBJ1-4; 9 bases are a match to TRBD1. The V segment lost 3 bases and the J segment 7 bases; nucleotides outside the gene matches: 12. This CDR3 comprises 17 residues. CDR1 SGHNT and CDR2 YENEEA come from the germline V gene.

The rearrangement joins TRBV7-6 to TRBJ2-7; maybe TRBD2 (6 bases). The CDR3 runs to 16 residues. CDR1 and CDR2 from the germline V gene are SGHVS and FNYEAQ. With 5 bases removed from V and 2 bases from J, the gap between germline ends came to 19 bases. CDR3: CASSPGGAGWTYEQYF. The CDR3 DNA reads as TGTGCCAGCAGCCCCGGAGGGGCAGGGTGGACCTACGAGCAGTACTTC. The full variable domain, rest sourced from reference TRBV7-6 and TRBJ2-7, is GAGVSQSPRYKVTKRGQDVALRCDPISGHVSLYWYRQALGQGPEFLTYFNYEAQQDKSGLPNDRFSAERPEGSISTLTIQRTEQRDSAMYRCASSPGGAGWTYEQYFGPGTRLTVT.

The V call is TRBV19, the J call TRBJ2-1; 7 nucleotides line up with TRBD2. Looked up from germline, CDR1 is LNHDA and CDR2 is SQIVND (reference sequence). Trimming took 1 base from V and 7 from J; bases not matched to a gene: 16. This CDR3 is built from 18 residues. DNA for the CDR3: TGTGCCAGTAGTATAGCTCTCATTGGGACTTTGGGAGGGAATGAGCAGTTCTTC. Translation: CASSIALIGTLGGNEQFF.

The genes are TRBV7-9 and TRBJ1-2, with D tentatively TRBD1 (6 bases). Trimming removed 2 bases at V and 10 bases at J, with 11 bases between. Germline V lookup: CDR1 SEHNR, CDR2 FQNEAQ (reference sequence). The CDR3 extends over 12 amino acids. The CDR3 reads CASSLWAGVYTF. In nucleotides, the CDR3 is TGTGCCAGCAGCTTATGGGCAGGGGTCTACACCTTC.

The rearrangement links TRBV2 to TRBJ2-1; TRBD1 matches at 8 bases. The length of the CDR3 is 15 residues. Trimming cost V 7 bases and J 5 bases; bases outside gene matches: 10. Germline CDR1 is SNHLY and CDR2 is FYNNEI. The CDR3 sequence is CASMEDRVGNNEQFF. CDR3 nucleotides: TGTGCCAGCATGGAGGACAGGGTCGGGAACAATGAGCAGTTCTTC.

V usage is TRBV28 and J usage is TRBJ2-7; 9 bases map to TRBD1. V gave up 5 bases and J gave up 7 bases; unmatched junction bases: 12. There are 15 residues in the CDR3. Per germline, CDR1 MDHEN and CDR2 SYDVKM. The CDR3 DNA reads TGTGCCAGCAGTGCGACAGGGGGTCGACTTTTTGAGCAGTACTTC. As protein: CASSATGGRLFEQYF. Variable domain in full (rest from reference TRBV28 and TRBJ2-7): DVKVTQSSRYLVKRTGEKVFLECVQDMDHENMFWYRQDPGLGLRLIYFSYDVKMKEKGDIPEGYSVSREKKERFSLILESASTNQTSMYLCASSATGGRLFEQYFGPGTRLTVT.

The chain carries TRBV20-1 and TRBJ2-7, with 7 bases identical to TRBD1. Germline trimming cut 3 bases from V and 4 bases from J; bases unmatched to any gene: 9. The CDR3 is 14 residues long. The V gene's germline CDR1 is DFQATT and CDR2 SNEGSKA (reference sequence). The CDR3 loop is CSASAGTVSYEQYF. The CDR3 nucleotides are TGCAGTGCTAGTGCCGGGACAGTAAGTTACGAGCAGTACTTC.

The chain employs TRBV24-1 and TRBJ2-1; the match to TRBD2 covers 8 bases. V trimming: 5 bases; J trimming: 6 bases; junction bases outside the gene matches: 8. The V gene's germline CDR1 is KGHDR and CDR2 SFDVKD. The CDR3 covers 15 residues. CDR3 nucleotide sequence: TGTGCCACCAGTGTGAAACGGGAGGGGGGCAATGAGCAGTTCTTC. Amino acids: CATSVKREGGNEQFF.

The chain employs TRBV7-3 and TRBJ2-5, with 13 bases matching TRBD2. The ends lost 3 bases at V and 5 bases at J; junction bases unmatched: 3. Germline values: CDR1 SGHTA, CDR2 FQGTGA. This CDR3 contains 15 residues. CDR3 nucleotide sequence: TGTGCCAGCAGCTTCACTAGCGGGAGGGGTGAGACCCAGTACTTC. Protein: CASSFTSGRGETQYF.